This TCR beta chain was sequenced during a study of identical twins. The study, taken as a whole, reports: Whereas memory repertoires showed no such difference, abundant cord blood beta clonotypes carried fewer insertions. Invariant cells of the MAIT and iNKT types might have partly distorted the zero-insertion analyses. Out-of-frame TCR alpha sharing observed in monozygotic twins exceeded model estimates.

Healthy Caucasians, and only they, were the donors. TCRdb re-derived calls from the 5' RACE reads in MiXCR, one entry per CDR3 protein. The data hold 1.5 million to 2 million distinct CDR3 sequences, with 25% to 35% observed a single time. Trimming left V 4 bases short and J 5 bases short, with 17 bases between. The CDR3 length is 16 residues. CDR1 is MNHEY and CDR2 is SVGAGI in the germline V gene. Notes on this clonotype: What it binds is unknown.

The origin of this receptor is a newborn girl in good health. V and J are TRBV6-5 and TRBJ1-4, with D possibly matching TRBD1 (6 bases). The sequenced sample consisted of cord blood. CDR3 loop: CASSSGRTDKNEKLFF. The CDR3 nucleotides read TGTGCCAGCAGTTCCGGACGGACAGATAAAAATGAAAAACTGTTTTTT.